These 21 T cell receptor beta chains were all obtained from the same sample, sequenced in a study of blood T cell repertoires in COVID-19. Sequencing was performed with immunoSEQ multiplex PCR; in TCRdb, only in-frame clones are kept and a portion is missing. This table holds approximately 16,000 clones, roughly nine tenths found once. Sample: peripheral blood. Source of these receptors: a woman of 80 years or more with COVID-19, enrolled during active disease.

This clone was seen only a few times. The genes are TRBV27 and TRBJ1-3; D call uncertain. The germline gives CDR1 MNHEY, CDR2 SMNVEV (reference sequence). V lost 5 bases, J lost 4 bases, and 9 bases lay in between. This CDR3 has 13 amino acids. CDR3 in amino acids: CASSRREGNTIYF. CDR3 bases: TGTGCCAGCAGTAGGAGGGAAGGAAACACCATATATTTT.

This sequence joins TRBV5-1 and TRBJ1-5, with TRBD1 matching 7 bases. Germline V gives CDR1 SGHRS, CDR2 YFSETQ. The CDR3 sequence is 15 residues long. Trimming took 0 bases from V and 3 from J; bases not matched to a gene: 3. The DNA for the CDR3 is TGCGCCAGCAGCTTGGGACAGGGAAACAATCAGCCCCAGCATTTT. This codes for CASSLGQGNNQPQHF.

This chain uses TRBV7-3 with TRBJ2-1; TRBD2 matches 10 bases. This CDR3 region has 17 residues. The germline CDR1 and CDR2 sequences are SGHTA and FQGTGA. The V and J ends lost 0 bases and 8 bases, in that order; junction bases with no gene match: 10. The CDR3 spells CASSLTGGLAGDHEQFF. The CDR3 DNA is TGTGCCAGCAGCTTAACGGGGGGCCTAGCGGGAGACCATGAGCAGTTCTTC.

In nucleotides, the CDR3 is TGTGCCAGCAGCTCCACCAGGGACAGGGCTTCCACCGGGGAGCTGTTTTTT. Translated, it gives CASSSTRDRASTGELFF. The chain combines TRBV7-3 with TRBJ2-2, with 9 nucleotides matching TRBD1. Germline V gives CDR1 SGHTA, CDR2 FQGTGA. Unmatched junction bases numbered 10, after V lost 4 bases and J lost 4 bases. The CDR3 is made up of 17 amino acids.

The chain links TRBV5-4 to TRBJ2-7; the match to TRBD2 covers 12 bases. CDR1 SGHNT and CDR2 YYREEE come from the germline V gene (reference sequence). Germline trimming cut 2 bases from V and 2 bases from J; bases unmatched to any gene: 2. The CDR3 consists of 15 residues. This chain's CDR3 is CASSLLAGGAYEQYF. In DNA, the CDR3 is TGTGCCAGCAGCTTACTAGCGGGAGGTGCCTACGAGCAGTACTTC.

The CDR3 DNA reads TGTGCCAGCAGCGACAGAGGAGGGGAGCAGTTCTTC. It codes for CASSDRGGEQFF. This chain joins TRBV2 and TRBJ2-1; TRBD2 might be the D (6 bases). V was cut by 6 bases and J by 10 bases, with 13 bases left in between. The CDR3 runs 12 residues. CDR1 SNHLY and CDR2 FYNNEI come from the germline V gene.

This clone was detected once. The J gene is TRBJ2-2, the V gene TRBV6-2 or TRBV6-3, with 15 nucleotides matching TRBD2. Trimming took 2 bases from V and 11 from J; bases not matched to a gene: 15. CDR1 and CDR2 (germline): MNHEY, SVGEGT. There are 19 residues in the CDR3. The CDR3 sequence is CASSYPGLAGGPRTGELFF. CDR3 nucleotides: TGTGCCAGCAGTTACCCCGGACTAGCGGGGGGGCCCCGCACGGGAGAGCTGTTTTTT.

The chain links TRBV6-6 to TRBJ2-1, with D possibly matching TRBD2 (5 bases). Germline V gene data show CDR1 as MNHNY and CDR2 as SVGAGI (reference sequence). The V gene lost 7 bases and the J gene lost 12 bases, with 19 bases spanning the gap. This CDR3 comprises 13 residues. The CDR3 region is CASTQPPGSGQFF. The CDR3 nucleotides are TGTGCCAGCACTCAACCCCCGGGAAGCGGGCAGTTCTTC.

CDR3 region: CSVKRNAGINYEQYF. The CDR3 DNA reads as TGCAGCGTTAAAAGGAATGCGGGGATAAATTACGAGCAGTACTTC. This chain links TRBV29-1 with TRBJ2-7; weak D call: TRBD2 (6 bases). Trimming took off 5 bases at V and 4 bases at J, with 21 bases between the two ends. CDR1 is SQVTM and CDR2 is ANQGSEA in the germline V gene. This CDR3 spans 15 amino acids.

This sequence joins TRBV9 and TRBJ1-4; D is uncertain. CDR1 and CDR2 (germline): SGDLS, YYNGEE. The CDR3 loop spans 14 amino acids. V lost 4 bases, J lost 0 bases, and 7 bases lay in between. CDR3 DNA: TGTGCCAGCAGCATAGGGCCAACTAATGAAAAACTGTTTTTT. Its translation: CASSIGPTNEKLFF.

The rearrangement joins TRBV6-6 to TRBJ1-6; TRBD1 aligns across 7 bases. Looked up from germline, CDR1 is MNHNY and CDR2 is SVGAGI (reference sequence). This CDR3 comprises 15 residues. V lost 5 bases, J lost 12 bases, and 13 bases stayed unmatched. The CDR3 is CASSPRRDRVEPLHF. DNA for the CDR3: TGTGCCAGCAGTCCACGACGAGACAGGGTCGAACCCCTCCACTTT.

This clone has just a few counts. The gene calls are TRBV6-6 and TRBJ1-1; 11 bases are shared with TRBD1. The germline V gene encodes CDR1 MNHNY and CDR2 SVGAGI (reference sequence). CDR3 length: 16 amino acids. J gave up 5 bases and V 9 bases, and 14 bases lay outside the gene matches. This chain's CDR3 is CASTRTGTGGNTEAFF. Here the CDR3 DNA reads TGTGCCAGTACCAGAACCGGGACAGGGGGTAATACTGAAGCTTTCTTT.

The chain links TRBV19 to TRBJ2-7, with TRBD2 matching over 9 bases. In germline, CDR1 is LNHDA, CDR2 SQIVND (reference sequence). Trimming removed 5 bases from V and 2 bases from J; junction bases left unmatched: 7. The CDR3 is 15 amino acids. The CDR3 bases are TGTGCCAGTAGTCCTCGACTAGCGGCCACCTACGAGCAGTACTTC. This encodes CASSPRLAATYEQYF.

The chain has TRBV6-5 and TRBJ2-1; TRBD1 might be the D (6 bases). This CDR3 region has 13 residues. V was shortened by 7 bases and J by 4 bases, with 11 bases between the two germline ends. Germline V gene lookup returns CDR1 MNHEY and CDR2 SVGAGI. The DNA for the CDR3 is TGTGCCAGCATTCAACAGGGATACAATGAGCAGTTCTTC. It translates to CASIQQGYNEQFF.

The chain carries TRBV16 and TRBJ1-1; TRBD1 agrees at 11 bases. This CDR3 spans 17 amino acids. Germline V gives CDR1 KGHSY, CDR2 FQNENV. The V segment lost 6 bases and the J segment 2 bases; nucleotides outside the gene matches: 11. The CDR3 loop reads CASSHGPGQGVNTEAFF. CDR3 DNA: TGTGCCAGCAGTCACGGCCCGGGACAGGGGGTTAACACTGAAGCTTTCTTT.

The V and J genes are TRBV7-3 and TRBJ1-1; D possibly corresponds to TRBD1 (5 bases). Per the germline V gene, CDR1 is SGHTA and CDR2 is FQGTGA. V was clipped by 5 bases and J by 4 bases, with 11 bases between them. The CDR3 consists of 13 residues. In DNA form, the CDR3 reads TGTGCCAGCAGCCCAGACGGGGGCACTGAAGCTTTCTTT. It translates to CASSPDGGTEAFF.

V usage is TRBV3-1 (or the pseudogene TRBV3-2) and J usage is TRBJ2-1; D gene ambiguous. The V gene lost 8 bases and the J gene lost 4 bases, with 12 bases spanning the gap. Germline CDR1 and CDR2: LGHDT and YNNKEL (reference sequence). This CDR3 is built from 13 residues. CDR3 loop: CASADLVYNEQFF. The CDR3 nucleotides read TGTGCCAGCGCCGATCTAGTTTACAATGAGCAGTTCTTC.

The rearrangement joins TRBV20-1 to TRBJ2-3; 7 nucleotides align to TRBD2. The CDR3 is 14 amino acids. The junction had 4 bases not matched to a gene; V was cut back by 3 bases and J by 1 base. In germline, CDR1 is DFQATT, CDR2 SNEGSKA (reference sequence). The DNA for the CDR3 is TGCAGTGCTAGTGAGGCGGGGGGCACAGATACGCAGTATTTT. Its protein is CSASEAGGTDTQYF.

This rearrangement joins TRBV6-2 or TRBV6-3 to TRBJ1-5, with 9 bases aligning to TRBD1. The junction had 1 base not matched to a gene; V was cut back by 2 bases and J by 2 bases. The CDR3 totals 15 residues. Germline CDR1 and CDR2: MNHEY and SVGEGT. This CDR3 reads CASSYGTGRNQPQHF. The CDR3 DNA is TGTGCCAGCAGTTACGGGACAGGGCGCAATCAGCCCCAGCATTTT.

This clone was observed a single time. The rearrangement links TRBV7-9 to TRBJ2-1; 9 positions match TRBD2. With 2 bases clipped from V and 1 base from J, the junction kept 9 bases outside the gene matches. The CDR3 contains 18 residues. CDR1 SEHNR and CDR2 FQNEAQ come from the germline V gene (reference sequence). The CDR3 nucleotides read TGTGCCAGCAGCTTAATGAGGGGCGGGAGGGGATCCTACAATGAGCAGTTCTTC. Translated, it gives CASSLMRGGRGSYNEQFF.

The gene calls are TRBV3-1 (or the pseudogene TRBV3-2) and TRBJ2-1; D perhaps matches TRBD2 (6 bases). The V end lost 8 bases, the J end lost 10 bases, and 21 bases lay between the germline ends. Germline CDR1 LGHDT, CDR2 YNNKEL (reference sequence). The length of the CDR3 is 14 residues. CDR3 nucleotide sequence: TGTGCCAGCTCCCGGGAAGGCGGGGACCGGGAGCAGTTCTTC. Its translation is CASSREGGDREQFF.